Included here is one T cell receptor beta chain sequence, with context. When the RNA was reverse transcribed, random hexamers were used with an input of roughly 0.45 to 1 ug. TCRdb reanalysed the immunoSEQ multiplex PCR reads using MiXCR and keeps one entry per CDR3 protein. The sample holds about 190,000 distinct CDR3 sequences; under 95% are singletons and the top ten take 0.095% to 0.12%. This specimen belongs to a study of CD8 T cells in Susac syndrome. With 5 bases clipped from V and 10 bases from J, the junction kept 5 bases outside the gene matches. CDR1 is MDHEN, CDR2 SYDVKM, per germline. There are 13 residues in the CDR3.

The sequence came from a human donor in good health. The rearrangement uses TRBV28 and TRBJ1-6; the match to TRBD1 covers 7 bases. The sequenced material came from CD4+ T cells from PBMCs. CDR3 in DNA: TGTGCCAGCAGTAGGGACAGCATATCACCCCTCCACTTT. Its translation is CASSRDSISPLHF.